This T cell receptor (beta chain) was captured in a study of cytomegalovirus exposure and HLA in healthy donors. Germline values: CDR1 LGHNA, CDR2 YNFKEQ. There are 15 residues in the CDR3. V lost 0 bases and J 2 bases, leaving 11 bases between the germline ends. Use of 60 Vbeta and 13 Jbeta primers characterized the PCR. Clones were sequenced by immunoSEQ multiplex PCR, and TCRdb holds only the in-frame ones, with some missing. The sample comprises about 140,000 clones, around 87% of which are singletons, and around 5.5% rests with the top ten. This receptor was identified in a woman aged 30 to 39 in good health and CMV-seronegative. V and J are TRBV4-2 and TRBJ2-7; D is perhaps TRBD2 (5 bases). Material for sequencing was PBMCs. The CDR3 loop reads CASSQDVLAAYEQYF. CDR3 in DNA: TGTGCCAGCAGCCAAGATGTGCTAGCAGCCTACGAGCAGTACTTC.